This TCR beta chain was sequenced during a study of blood T cell repertoires in COVID-19. Sequenced by immunoSEQ multiplex PCR; TCRdb stores in-frame clones only, minus some. Of 20,000 to 30,000 clones listed, around four fifths are singletons. CDR1 and CDR2 (germline): KGHSH, LQKENI. V was pared by 6 bases and J by 4 bases, with 12 bases of the junction left unmatched. The CDR3 extends over 17 amino acids. V is TRBV18 and J is TRBJ1-2; 12 nucleotides align to TRBD1. The specimen sequenced was peripheral blood. The sequence was obtained from a woman in her 70s with COVID-19, enrolled during active disease. CDR3 sequence reads: CASSPRGQGAGVYGYTF. In nucleotides, the CDR3 is TGTGCCAGCTCCCCCCGGGGACAGGGGGCCGGTGTCTATGGCTACACCTTC.